This TCR beta chain was documented in a study of technical replicates of blood from several donors. Repertoires were generated with immunoSEQ multiplex PCR, while TCRdb's copy carries only in-frame clones and drops some. The sample lists under 65,000 clones, 95% to 97% occurring once. The CDR3 runs to 14 residues. Deletions cut 10 bases from V and 0 bases from J, with 16 bases between. Germline V gene data show CDR1 as WNHNN and CDR2 as SYGVQD (reference sequence). This TCR derives from a human donor in good health. Specimen: T cells isolated from PBMCs. V gene TRBV10-1 combines with J gene TRBJ2-7; no clear D gene. Here the CDR3 DNA reads TGCGCCAAAATGGCCCCACTACTCTCCTACGAGCAGTACTTC. It specifies CAKMAPLLSYEQYF.